This T cell receptor beta chain was recorded in a study of somatic mutations in cytotoxic T cells in rheumatoid arthritis. About the study: Blood samples of about 30 ml were drawn from patients (in EDTA) right after diagnosis and before any treatment.

Once isolated by positive magnetic bead selection, the CD4+ and CD8+ cells had their purity checked by flow cytometry. Only in-frame clones appear in the TCRdb table, and some are missing; sequencing was by immunoSEQ multiplex PCR. The data contain roughly 6,800 clones, 70% to 80% of them singletons. Per the germline V gene, CDR1 is SEHNR and CDR2 is FQNEAQ (reference sequence). CDR3 length: 15 residues. V lost 1 base, J lost 5 bases, and 3 bases stayed unmatched. The material sequenced was CD8+ T cells sorted from blood, taken at a follow-up visit. The clonotype comes from a woman in her sixties or seventies with rheumatoid arthritis. The chain joins TRBV7-9 to TRBJ1-4, with 8 bases identical to TRBD1. The CDR3, as DNA: TGTGCCAGCAGCTTAGTTCGGACAGGGAATGAAAAACTGTTTTTT. Translated: CASSLVRTGNEKLFF.